One and the same sample provided the 32 T cell receptor beta chains below, sequenced in a study of OX40 agonist ivuxolimab in advanced cancers. Library method: the immunoSEQ multiplex PCR assay. The immuneACCESS repertoire file appears here via TCRdb, limited to in-frame rearrangements. These files lack a portion of the clones; in checked studies, under half of the deficit traces to unresolved V genes, and the cause of the others is not known. Present in this sample are 60,000 to 100,000 clones, roughly 90% of which were seen just once. The ten top clones hold approximately 11% of the sample. The sequencing here drew on CD4+ or CD8+ T cells sorted from blood, taken in a trial of the OX40 agonist ivuxolimab. The receptors shown here come from an adult with an advanced solid tumor such as melanoma, head and neck, liver or kidney cancer.

In its sample, this clone was seen once. This sequence joins TRBV27 and TRBJ2-2, with D possibly matching TRBD1 (5 bases). Germline V gene lookup returns CDR1 MNHEY and CDR2 SMNVEV (reference sequence). Between the trimmed V and J ends, which lost 6 bases and 5 bases, there was a span of 13 bases. The CDR3 runs 14 residues. The CDR3 nucleotides are TGTGCCAGCAGACCCCAAACAGGTACCGGGGAGCTGTTTTTT. Protein product: CASRPQTGTGELFF.

The genes are TRBV10-2 and TRBJ2-1, with 8 positions matching TRBD2. This CDR3 is 13 amino acids long. CDR1 WSHSY and CDR2 SAAADI come from the germline V gene. Trimming cost V 2 bases and J 8 bases; bases outside gene matches: 2. CDR3: CASSEAGGYEQFF. CDR3 nucleotides: TGCGCCAGCAGTGAGGCGGGGGGCTATGAGCAGTTCTTC.

The chain combines TRBV23-1 with TRBJ2-3; D gene unclear. TRBV23-1 is an ORF for which the function is uncertain. This CDR3 region has 15 residues. V was pared by 3 bases and J by 4 bases, with 14 bases between. The CDR3 spells CASSQKGLSADTQYF. For the CDR3, the DNA is TGCGCCAGCAGTCAGAAAGGATTATCTGCAGATACGCAGTATTTT.

The chain has TRBV27 and TRBJ2-7; perhaps TRBD2 as D (5 bases). CDR3 size: 17 residues. Trimming removed 0 bases at V and 0 bases at J, with 15 bases between. CDR1 is MNHEY, CDR2 SMNVEV, per germline (reference sequence). The CDR3 region is CASSLSPRGEASYEQYF. In nucleotides, the CDR3 is TGTGCCAGCAGTTTATCCCCACGGGGTGAGGCCTCCTACGAGCAGTACTTC.

The chain employs TRBV29-1 and TRBJ1-2, with D maybe TRBD1 (6 bases). V lost 4 bases and J lost 6, with 18 bases in between. The CDR3 loop spans 14 amino acids. CDR1 is SQVTM and CDR2 is ANQGSEA in the germline V gene. The chain's CDR3 is CSVGPWGPANGYTF. The DNA of the CDR3 is TGCAGCGTTGGCCCCTGGGGGCCCGCTAATGGCTACACCTTC. Full variable domain (outside the CDR3, taken from reference TRBV29-1 and TRBJ1-2): SAVISQKPSRDICQRGTSLTIQCQVDSQVTMMFWYRQQPGQSLTLIATANQGSEATYESGFVIDKFPISRPNLTFSTLTVSNMSPEDSSIYLCSVGPWGPANGYTFGSGTRLTVV.

The J gene is TRBJ2-7, the V gene TRBV5-6, with D uncertain. The germline gives CDR1 SGHDT, CDR2 YYEEEE. This CDR3 has 12 residues. The germline V and J ends were trimmed by 4 bases and 4 bases, with 9 bases remaining between them. Here the CDR3 reads CASSLPGYEQYF. CDR3 DNA: TGTGCCAGCAGCCTCCCAGGTTACGAGCAGTACTTC.

This chain connects TRBV19 to TRBJ1-5; D is possibly TRBD1 (5 bases). The germline V gene encodes CDR1 LNHDA and CDR2 SQIVND (reference sequence). With 5 bases removed from V and 6 bases from J, the gap between germline ends came to 11 bases. The CDR3 covers 13 residues. Written as DNA, the CDR3 is TGTGCCAGTAGTTTCGGGGGGACTCAGCCCCAGCATTTT. Protein product: CASSFGGTQPQHF.

The chain joins TRBV9 to TRBJ2-1; perhaps TRBD2 as D (7 bases). V was clipped by 3 bases and J by 10 bases, with 23 bases between them. Germline lookup yields CDR1 SGDLS and CDR2 YYNGEE. CDR3 size: 16 residues. The CDR3 region has the DNA TGTGCCAGCAGCGATCCCGCCTTAGGGGGGGAAAGGGAGCAGTTCTTC. Its protein product is CASSDPALGGEREQFF.

This clone has only one observation. This chain uses TRBV5-1 with TRBJ1-2, with D perhaps TRBD1 (5 bases). Germline CDR1 SGHRS, CDR2 YFSETQ. The CDR3 is made up of 12 amino acids. Trimming took off 0 bases at V and 8 bases at J, with 8 bases between the two ends. The CDR3 spells CASSLEQVGYTF. The CDR3 DNA reads as TGCGCCAGCAGCTTGGAACAGGTCGGCTACACCTTC.

This clone was observed a few times. The J gene is TRBJ2-2, the V gene TRBV28, with TRBD2 as a possible D gene (6 bases). V shed 6 bases and J shed 6 bases, with 14 bases lying between them. This CDR3 has 14 amino acids. Germline CDR1 reads MDHEN; CDR2 reads SYDVKM. CDR3 region: CASSHRGGPGELFF. The CDR3 coding sequence is TGTGCCAGCAGCCACCGAGGAGGGCCCGGGGAGCTGTTTTTT.

This chain uses TRBV5-1 with TRBJ1-4; 9 bases are a match to TRBD1. V lost 1 base to trimming and J lost 4 bases; unmatched junction nucleotides: 8. The CDR3 has 17 residues. Germline assignment: CDR1 SGHRS and CDR2 YFSETQ. CDR3 in amino acids: CASSLPRDRADNEKLFF. The CDR3 nucleotides read TGCGCCAGCAGCTTGCCTCGGGACAGGGCAGATAATGAAAAACTGTTTTTT.

The genes are TRBV27 and TRBJ1-1; unclear D gene. The germline V gene has CDR1 MNHEY and CDR2 SMNVEV (reference sequence). V was pared by 8 bases and J by 2 bases, with 18 bases between. The CDR3 consists of 15 residues. The CDR3 protein is CASWSSTTYNTEAFF. CDR3 DNA sequence: TGTGCCAGCTGGTCAAGCACGACGTATAACACTGAAGCTTTCTTT.

J is TRBJ2-7 and V is TRBV2; 9 positions match TRBD1. Germline V gene sequence: CDR1 SNHLY, CDR2 FYNNEI. The CDR3 extends over 14 amino acids. V trimming: 6 bases; J trimming: 4 bases; junction bases outside the gene matches: 7. The CDR3 protein is CASRTGTGSYEQYF. CDR3 DNA: TGTGCCAGCAGAACCGGGACAGGGTCGTACGAGCAGTACTTC.

The chain is built from TRBV28 and TRBJ2-5; D is unclear. The CDR3 runs 11 residues. Germline V gene sequence: CDR1 MDHEN, CDR2 SYDVKM. V dropped 2 bases and J dropped 7 bases, with 5 bases sitting between them. The CDR3 loop reads CASSLRRTQYF. The CDR3 nucleotides are TGTGCCAGCAGTTTAAGGCGGACCCAGTACTTC. The full variable domain, in which reference TRBV28 and TRBJ2-5 provide the parts outside the CDR3, is DVKVTQSSRYLVKRTGEKVFLECVQDMDHENMFWYRQDPGLGLRLIYFSYDVKMKEKGDIPEGYSVSREKKERFSLILESASTNQTSMYLCASSLRRTQYFGPGTRLLVL.

The chain couples TRBV9 to TRBJ1-2; the D gene is possibly TRBD1 (6 bases). CDR1 is SGDLS, CDR2 YYNGEE, per germline. This CDR3 is 14 amino acids long. The germline V and J ends were trimmed by 5 bases and 3 bases, with 14 bases remaining between them. The CDR3 bases are TGTGCCAGCAGTACAGGGCGCCAGGACTATGGCTACACCTTC. Translation: CASSTGRQDYGYTF.

The rearrangement uses TRBV27 and TRBJ2-2, with D tentatively TRBD1 (6 bases). This CDR3 contains 16 residues. V was cut by 1 base and J by 5 bases, with 14 bases left in between. Germline CDR1 MNHEY, CDR2 SMNVEV (reference sequence). Here the CDR3 reads CASSLYPGVGTGELFF. DNA of the CDR3: TGTGCCAGCAGTTTATATCCAGGGGTCGGGACCGGGGAGCTGTTTTTT.

The rearrangement uses TRBV6-5 and TRBJ1-1, with D possibly matching TRBD1 (5 bases). CDR1 and CDR2 (germline): MNHEY, SVGAGI. This CDR3 is built from 13 residues. The V end was cut by 8 bases, the J end by 2 bases, with 12 bases between. The CDR3 loop reads CASALGGNTEAFF. The CDR3 DNA sequence: TGTGCCAGCGCCCTGGGGGGAAACACTGAAGCTTTCTTT.

The chain joins TRBV11-2 to TRBJ1-2; 7 bases agree with TRBD1. Germline V lookup: CDR1 SGHAT, CDR2 FQNNGV. V gave up 2 bases and J gave up 3 bases; unmatched junction bases: 6. The CDR3 loop spans 15 amino acids. The CDR3 sequence: CASSLWDSLDYGYTF. CDR3 bases: TGTGCCAGCAGCTTATGGGACAGCCTCGACTATGGCTACACCTTC.

This clone was found a few times. This chain connects TRBV4-2 to TRBJ1-1; D is unresolved. CDR1 LGHNA and CDR2 YNFKEQ come from the germline V gene. V was trimmed by 4 bases and J by 4 bases, leaving 16 bases between them. The CDR3 extends over 15 amino acids. The CDR3 DNA is TGTGCCAGCAGCCTTAGGATCGGATCTTCCACTGAAGCTTTCTTT. This sequence encodes CASSLRIGSSTEAFF.

This chain joins TRBV18 and TRBJ2-3, with D uncertain. The CDR3 sequence is 12 residues long. V lost 0 bases and J 5 bases, leaving 3 bases between the germline ends. Per germline, CDR1 KGHSH and CDR2 LQKENI. CDR3 protein: CASSPPGDTQYF. CDR3 coding DNA: TGTGCCAGCTCACCACCCGGAGATACGCAGTATTTT.

The chain combines TRBV11-2 with TRBJ2-2; 9 bases line up with TRBD1. There are 16 residues in the CDR3. Germline CDR1 and CDR2: SGHAT and FQNNGV. V lost 5 bases, J lost 7 bases, and 11 bases stayed unmatched. DNA of the CDR3: TGTGCCAGCAGCCAACAGACAGGGGGTCAGGGCGGGGAGCTGTTTTTT. This encodes CASSQQTGGQGGELFF.

This chain joins TRBV9 and TRBJ2-7; 8 bases are a match to TRBD2. Germline loops: CDR1 SGDLS, CDR2 YYNGEE. With 4 bases clipped from V and 2 bases from J, the junction kept 11 bases outside the gene matches. The CDR3 has 16 amino acids. For the CDR3, the DNA is TGTGCCAGCAGCCCGGGGTCCGGGACTAGAACCTACGAGCAGTACTTC. Protein product: CASSPGSGTRTYEQYF.

This clone was counted once. CDR3 in amino acids: CASSQGAGRGLYGYTF. CDR3 nucleotides: TGCGCCAGCAGCCAAGGCGCGGGCAGGGGGCTTTATGGCTACACCTTC. The chain is built from TRBV4-1 and TRBJ1-2; TRBD1 matches at 8 bases. J was trimmed by 5 bases and V by 1 base; bases with no gene match: 9. The CDR3 runs to 16 residues. Germline V lookup: CDR1 MGHRA, CDR2 YSYEKL.

The chain is built from TRBV7-6 and TRBJ2-3, with unresolved D. V was cut by 5 bases and J by 1 base, with 10 bases left in between. CDR3 length: 14 amino acids. CDR1 is SGHVS and CDR2 is FNYEAQ in the germline V gene. The CDR3 nucleotides are TGTGCCAGCAGCCCCGGACCGGGCACAGATACGCAGTATTTT. Translation gives CASSPGPGTDTQYF.

This chain's CDR3 is CASSLLVAGGTGELFF. The DNA of the CDR3 is TGTGCCAGCAGTTTACTGGTGGCGGGGGGCACCGGGGAGCTGTTTTTT. V and J are TRBV27 and TRBJ2-2, with 8 bases that match TRBD2. Germline assignment: CDR1 MNHEY and CDR2 SMNVEV (reference sequence). V was clipped by 2 bases and J by 4 bases; unmatched bases: 6. The CDR3 contains 16 residues.

The chain recombines TRBV11-1 with TRBJ2-5, with 9 positions matching TRBD1. In germline, CDR1 is SGHAT, CDR2 FQDESV (reference sequence). CDR3 size: 15 residues. V shed 5 bases and J 2 bases; nucleotides not matched to a gene: 6. CDR3 amino acids: CASSLFDRGQETQYF. The DNA for the CDR3 is TGTGCCAGCAGCCTCTTTGACAGGGGGCAAGAGACCCAGTACTTC.

The chain recombines TRBV7-6 with TRBJ2-5, with TRBD2 matching over 8 bases. Gene TRBJ2-7 matches the end of the DNA better, so the J call may be wrong. This CDR3 region has 14 residues. Germline CDR1 SGHVS, CDR2 FNYEAQ. The CDR3 sequence: CASSPREGSYEQYF. The CDR3 DNA reads TGTGCCAGCAGCCCCCGGGAGGGTTCCTACGAGCAGTACTTC.

V and J are TRBV27 and TRBJ1-5; D gene ambiguous. From germline, CDR1 is MNHEY and CDR2 SMNVEV (reference sequence). The CDR3 has 15 residues. V lost 3 bases and J lost 5, with 14 bases in between. CDR3: CASSFGHPLYQPQHF. For the CDR3, the DNA is TGTGCCAGCAGTTTCGGGCATCCCCTATATCAGCCCCAGCATTTT.

The J gene is TRBJ2-7, the V gene TRBV5-6; perhaps TRBD1 as D (6 bases). V was trimmed by 0 bases and J by 5 bases, leaving 12 bases between them. Germline-derived CDR1 and CDR2 are SGHDT and YYEEEE. The CDR3 extends over 14 amino acids. CDR3 region: CASSLVTGINEQYF. The CDR3, as DNA: TGTGCCAGCAGCTTGGTTACAGGGATCAACGAGCAGTACTTC.

A single count supports this clone. Here the CDR3 DNA reads TGTGTCAGAAGCCTCCCGATGTTCTACTACGAGCAGTACTTC. Its translation is CVRSLPMFYYEQYF. This chain joins TRBV7-5 and TRBJ2-7; the table names TRBD2, a call not compared with the DNA. TRBV7-5 is deemed a pseudogene. The CDR3 totals 14 residues.

The chain employs TRBV9 and TRBJ2-1, with D perhaps matching TRBD2 (6 bases). Germline lookup yields CDR1 SGDLS and CDR2 YYNGEE. This CDR3 contains 16 residues. With 3 bases removed from V and 4 bases from J, the gap between germline ends came to 17 bases. This chain's CDR3 is CASSELGGARYNEQFF. CDR3 nucleotides: TGTGCCAGCAGCGAACTAGGAGGGGCTCGGTACAATGAGCAGTTCTTC.

This clone was detected only once. The V and J genes are TRBV4-2 and TRBJ2-7; 7 bases are shared with TRBD1. The V gene's germline CDR1 is LGHNA and CDR2 YNFKEQ. The V gene end was trimmed by 0 bases and the J gene end by 2 bases; junction bases not matched to a gene: 10. This CDR3 contains 17 residues. The chain's CDR3 is CASSQDPPGQETYEQYF. In nucleotides, the CDR3 is TGTGCCAGCAGCCAAGATCCCCCAGGACAGGAAACCTACGAGCAGTACTTC.